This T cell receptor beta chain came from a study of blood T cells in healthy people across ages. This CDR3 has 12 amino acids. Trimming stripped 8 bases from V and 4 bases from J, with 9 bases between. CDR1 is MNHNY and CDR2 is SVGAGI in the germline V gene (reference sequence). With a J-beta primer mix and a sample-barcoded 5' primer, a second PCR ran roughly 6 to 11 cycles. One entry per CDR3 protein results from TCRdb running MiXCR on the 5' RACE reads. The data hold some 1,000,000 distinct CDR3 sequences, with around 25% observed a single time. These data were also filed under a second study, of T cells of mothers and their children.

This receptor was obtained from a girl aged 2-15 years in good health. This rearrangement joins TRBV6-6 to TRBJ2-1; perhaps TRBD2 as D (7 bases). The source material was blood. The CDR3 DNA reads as TGTGCCAGCGGGGGGGCTTACAATGAGCAGTTCTTC. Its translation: CASGGAYNEQFF.